This T cell receptor beta chain is drawn from a study of T cell responses to AZD1222 COVID-19 vaccine. Details on this clone: Its matching antigen is unknown.

The V end lost 0 bases, the J end lost 10 bases, and 18 bases lay between the germline ends. Germline CDR1 and CDR2: LGHNA and YNFKEQ. The CDR3 is 16 residues long. Study-wide results and limits: Nearly half of the spike-specific TCRs reportedly recognize variant regions that carry no mutations. The study found vaccine-associated CD4 TCRs spanning spike, dominant at 160-218 and 743-854. Possibly, clonal diversity was underestimated; donors were largely white British and included more females. Samples come after the peak T cell response, not at day 14.

Assay used: immunoSEQ multiplex PCR; TCRdb lists only in-frame clones, some missing. The sample lists some 140,000 clones, around nine tenths occurring once. This rearrangement joins TRBV4-2 to TRBJ1-4, with a possible D match to TRBD1 (5 bases). The sequencing used peripheral blood, collected on day 0 of AZD1222 vaccination. The receptor's source is an adult in good health. The CDR3 bases are TGTGCCAGCAGCCAAGATTTAGGGACCCAACGGGGAAAACTGTTTTTT. Its protein product is CASSQDLGTQRGKLFF.